A single sample is the source of the 30 T cell receptor beta chains below, sequenced in a study of blood T cell repertoires in COVID-19. Assay used: immunoSEQ multiplex PCR; TCRdb lists only in-frame clones, some missing. The data show roughly 290,000 clones, more than 80% seen once. Input material: peripheral blood. These receptor sequences come from a woman in her twenties or thirties with COVID-19, enrolled during active disease.

This chain links TRBV4-1 with TRBJ2-1, with D unclear. V lost 0 bases and J lost 4, with 10 bases in between. CDR1 is MGHRA, CDR2 YSYEKL, per germline. The CDR3 length is 15 residues. The CDR3 DNA reads as TGCGCCAGCAGCCAAGATGGTCGAGGATACAATGAGCAGTTCTTC. It is translated as CASSQDGRGYNEQFF.

Written as DNA, the CDR3 is TGTGCCAGCAGGACGGACAGCTCTGGAAACACCATATATTTT. This translates into CASRTDSSGNTIYF. The chain uses TRBV2 and TRBJ1-3; D is possibly TRBD1 (6 bases). Trimming took 6 bases from V and 0 from J, leaving 9 bases between them. CDR1 and CDR2 (germline): SNHLY, FYNNEI. The CDR3 sequence is 14 residues long.

The chain recombines TRBV7-8 with TRBJ2-5; the match to TRBD2 covers 8 bases. Germline V lookup: CDR1 SGHVS, CDR2 FQNEAQ. The V segment lost 2 bases and the J segment 0 bases; nucleotides outside the gene matches: 8. The CDR3 consists of 17 residues. CDR3: CASSLFIRGGDQETQYF. In nucleotides, the CDR3 is TGTGCCAGCAGCTTATTCATCCGGGGGGGAGACCAAGAGACCCAGTACTTC.

The chain carries TRBV4-3 and TRBJ2-5; weak D call: TRBD2 (5 bases). The CDR3 runs 15 residues. Germline-derived CDR1 and CDR2 are LGHNA and YSLEER. The V end was cut by 2 bases, the J end by 5 bases, with 15 bases between. The CDR3 region has the DNA TGCGCCAGCAGCCAACAACTAGATTATGTGGAGACCCAGTACTTC. Translated: CASSQQLDYVETQYF.

This sequence joins TRBV9 and TRBJ2-1; the match to TRBD2 covers 10 bases. The CDR3 extends over 19 amino acids. The V segment lost 4 bases and the J segment 1 base; nucleotides outside the gene matches: 14. Germline V gives CDR1 SGDLS, CDR2 YYNGEE. CDR3 in amino acids: CASSPGGGSGRESYNEQFF. The CDR3, as DNA: TGTGCCAGCAGCCCGGGAGGTGGCAGCGGGAGGGAATCCTACAATGAGCAGTTCTTC.

The V gene is TRBV5-5, the J gene TRBJ2-5; 10 nucleotides match TRBD1. Germline trimming cut 5 bases from V and 2 bases from J; bases unmatched to any gene: 6. The CDR3 has 15 amino acids. Germline CDR1 reads SGHKS; CDR2 reads YYEKEE (reference sequence). CDR3 protein: CASRRDRGTQETQYF. The CDR3 DNA sequence: TGTGCCAGCAGGCGGGACAGGGGCACACAAGAGACCCAGTACTTC.

This clone was seen more than once but under ten times. This sequence joins TRBV6-1 and TRBJ2-3; 13 bases line up with TRBD2. V gave up 0 bases and J gave up 4 bases; unmatched junction bases: 4. The CDR3 consists of 17 residues. Germline V gene lookup returns CDR1 MNHNS and CDR2 SASEGT. CDR3 loop: CASSEATGLAGADTQYF. Written as DNA, the CDR3 is TGTGCCAGCAGTGAAGCTACCGGACTAGCGGGAGCAGATACGCAGTATTTT.

J is TRBJ2-6 and V is TRBV6-5, with TRBD1 matching over 8 bases. The CDR3 spans 14 residues. Germline V lookup: CDR1 MNHEY, CDR2 SVGAGI. J lost 3 bases, V lost 7 bases, and 2 bases had no gene match. CDR3 region: CASTGGGGANVLTF. The DNA for the CDR3 is TGTGCCAGCACAGGGGGCGGTGGGGCCAACGTCCTGACTTTC.

This rearrangement joins TRBV10-3 to TRBJ1-2; weak D call: TRBD1 (5 bases). Trimming took 0 bases from V and 4 from J, leaving 9 bases between them. The germline CDR1 and CDR2 sequences are ENHRY and SYGVKD. This CDR3 region has 14 residues. This CDR3 is CAISESSQGYGYTF. In DNA form, the CDR3 reads TGTGCCATCAGTGAGTCGAGTCAGGGCTATGGCTACACCTTC.

In this sample, this clone turned up once. The J gene is TRBJ1-1, the V gene TRBV6-6; the match to TRBD1 covers 9 bases. This CDR3 has 15 residues. Germline-derived CDR1 and CDR2 are MNHNY and SVGAGI (reference sequence). V was clipped by 4 bases and J by 1 base; unmatched bases: 4. Here the CDR3 reads CASSSLDRGNTEAFF. CDR3 DNA sequence: TGTGCCAGCAGTTCCCTGGACAGGGGGAACACTGAAGCTTTCTTT.

In this sample, this clone turned up a few times. V usage is TRBV28 and J usage is TRBJ1-1; D is uncertain. Trimming removed 5 bases from V and 4 bases from J, with 11 bases in between. The germline V gene has CDR1 MDHEN and CDR2 SYDVKM. This CDR3 has 13 amino acids. DNA of the CDR3: TGTGCCAGCAGTCGACTCCCCTCCACTGAAGCTTTCTTT. Translated: CASSRLPSTEAFF.

The V gene is TRBV21-1, the J gene TRBJ2-2; TRBD2, as called in the table, went unchecked against the DNA. TRBV21-1 corresponds to a pseudogene. The CDR3 is made up of 15 amino acids. For the CDR3, the DNA is TGTGCCAGCAGCAAAGCGGAGGGAGACACCGGGGAGCTGTTTTTT. Translation gives CASSKAEGDTGELFF.

This chain connects TRBV24-1 to TRBJ1-2; TRBD1 aligns across 8 bases. V gave up 4 bases and J gave up 8 bases; unmatched junction bases: 8. The CDR3 contains 14 residues. Germline lookup yields CDR1 KGHDR and CDR2 SFDVKD. The CDR3 DNA follows: TGTGCCACCAGTGACGGTGGACAGGGAAGGGGCTACACCTTC. This encodes CATSDGGQGRGYTF.

CDR3 amino acids: CAWSVGGGGPNTF. In DNA, the CDR3 is TGTGCCTGGAGTGTCGGGGGGGGCGGACCTAACACCTTC. The chain carries TRBV30 and TRBJ1-2; D may be TRBD1 (6 bases). The germline V gene has CDR1 GTSNPN and CDR2 SVGIG (reference sequence). This CDR3 comprises 13 residues. Between the trimmed V and J ends, which lost 0 bases and 12 bases, there was a span of 17 bases.

The chain links TRBV20-1 to TRBJ2-7; weak D call: TRBD2 (5 bases). The CDR3 has 11 amino acids. Germline-derived CDR1 and CDR2 are DFQATT and SNEGSKA (reference sequence). V was pared by 8 bases and J by 4 bases, with 12 bases between. CDR3 sequence reads: CSTGYQYEQYF. The CDR3 DNA reads TGCAGTACGGGGTACCAATACGAGCAGTACTTC.

J is TRBJ1-5 and V is TRBV10-3, with D perhaps matching TRBD1 (5 bases). The germline CDR1 and CDR2 sequences are ENHRY and SYGVKD. V lost 0 bases and J 3 bases, leaving 9 bases between the germline ends. The CDR3 totals 15 residues. Here the CDR3 DNA reads TGTGCCATCAGTGAGTCGGACACCCCCAATCAGCCCCAGCATTTT. It specifies CAISESDTPNQPQHF.

The chain carries TRBV6-5 and TRBJ1-3, with 7 bases lining up with TRBD1. CDR1 is MNHEY and CDR2 is SVGAGI in the germline V gene. CDR3 length equals 15 residues. The trim removed 5 bases at V and 0 bases at J, leaving 4 bases unmatched. The CDR3 nucleotides are TGTGCCAGCAGTAGGGACAGTGACTCTGGAAACACCATATATTTT. Amino acid sequence: CASSRDSDSGNTIYF.

This chain's CDR3 is CASSRTGDSYGYTF. CDR3 bases: TGTGCCAGCAGTAGGACAGGGGATTCCTATGGCTACACCTTC. The gene calls are TRBV6-5 and TRBJ1-2, with 9 bases fitting TRBD1. After removal of 5 bases from V and 4 bases from J, the junction contained 5 bases not matched to a gene. There are 14 residues in the CDR3. Germline V gene lookup returns CDR1 MNHEY and CDR2 SVGAGI.

The chain is built from TRBV3-1 (or the pseudogene TRBV3-2) and TRBJ2-2, with TRBD2 identical over 9 bases. Trimming cost V 1 base and J 7 bases; bases outside gene matches: 4. Germline V gives CDR1 LGHDT, CDR2 YNNKEL (reference sequence). The CDR3 is 15 residues long. CDR3 residues: CASSQGAGGHGELFF. CDR3 nucleotides: TGTGCCAGCAGCCAAGGAGCGGGAGGCCACGGGGAGCTGTTTTTT.

The rearrangement uses TRBV19 and TRBJ1-5, with D unclear. CDR1 and CDR2 (germline): LNHDA, SQIVND (reference sequence). The CDR3 sequence is 15 residues long. Trimming pared 5 bases from V and 2 bases from J, leaving 13 bases between. CDR3 sequence reads: CASSQTVNRNQPQHF. The CDR3 DNA sequence: TGTGCCAGTAGTCAAACAGTTAATCGCAATCAGCCCCAGCATTTT.

This clone was seen a single time. The CDR3 loop is CASSPGDRGSYEQYF. For the CDR3, the DNA is TGTGCCAGCAGCCCCGGGGACAGGGGCTCCTACGAGCAGTACTTC. The chain has TRBV9 and TRBJ2-7, with TRBD1 matching over 10 bases. Germline V gives CDR1 SGDLS, CDR2 YYNGEE. The CDR3 is 15 amino acids. V gave up 4 bases and J gave up 0 bases; unmatched junction bases: 4.

V and J are TRBV19 and TRBJ1-1; TRBD1 aligns across 7 bases. This CDR3 has 14 amino acids. Looked up from germline, CDR1 is LNHDA and CDR2 is SQIVND (reference sequence). V shed 3 bases, J shed 4 bases, and the junction held 5 bases outside the gene matches. In DNA form, the CDR3 reads TGTGCCAGTAGTATGGGACAGTCGTTCACTGAAGCTTTCTTT. This gives the protein CASSMGQSFTEAFF.

This chain joins TRBV7-6 and TRBJ2-2, with 13 bases fitting TRBD2. Per germline, CDR1 SGHVS and CDR2 FNYEAQ. V shed 5 bases, J shed 6 bases, and the junction held 15 bases outside the gene matches. This CDR3 comprises 19 residues. This chain's CDR3 is CASSPSGLAGKIVAGELFF. Here the CDR3 DNA reads TGTGCCAGCAGCCCGTCGGGACTAGCGGGAAAGATAGTGGCCGGGGAGCTGTTTTTT. The complete variable domain, with remaining parts taken from reference TRBV7-6 and TRBJ2-2, reads GAGVSQSPRYKVTKRGQDVALRCDPISGHVSLYWYRQALGQGPEFLTYFNYEAQQDKSGLPNDRFSAERPEGSISTLTIQRTEQRDSAMYRCASSPSGLAGKIVAGELFFGEGSRLTVL.

The chain is built from TRBV30 and TRBJ1-2; 11 bases align to TRBD1. This CDR3 has 15 amino acids. CDR1 GTSNPN and CDR2 SVGIG come from the germline V gene (reference sequence). With V trimmed by 3 bases and J by 7 bases, 10 bases remained unmatched. CDR3 DNA: TGTGCCTGGAGGTCCTCCCGGACAGGGGGCCTTGGCTACACCTTC. Translating it yields CAWRSSRTGGLGYTF. Full variable domain (rest looked up from reference TRBV30 and TRBJ1-2): SQTIHQWPATLVQPVGSPLSLECTVEGTSNPNLYWYRQAAGRGLQLLFYSVGIGQISSEVPQNLSASRPQDRQFILSSKKLLLSDSGFYLCAWRSSRTGGLGYTFGSGTRLTVV.

About this clone itself: The sample carries other DNA sequences with the same CDR3. V is TRBV6-1 and J is TRBJ2-7, with D maybe TRBD2 (5 bases). V lost 2 bases and J 4 bases, leaving 6 bases between the germline ends. CDR3 length: 12 amino acids. In germline, CDR1 is MNHNS, CDR2 SASEGT. The DNA for the CDR3 is TGTGCCAGCAGTGAACCGGGGTACGAGCAGTACTTC. This codes for CASSEPGYEQYF.

This chain links TRBV2 with TRBJ2-7; TRBD1 agrees at 8 bases. Germline CDR1 SNHLY, CDR2 FYNNEI. Trimming at V came to 5 bases and at J to 3 bases, leaving 3 bases not matched to a gene. The CDR3 is 13 residues long. CDR3 in amino acids: CASSSDRGYEQYF. The CDR3 DNA reads TGTGCCAGCAGTTCCGACAGGGGCTACGAGCAGTACTTC.

This sequence joins TRBV6-5 and TRBJ2-7; D may be TRBD1 (6 bases). Deletions cut 6 bases from V and 3 bases from J, with 12 bases between. Germline V gene data show CDR1 as MNHEY and CDR2 as SVGAGI. The CDR3 sequence is 13 residues long. CDR3 in amino acids: CASRPLQGYEQYF. Here the CDR3 DNA reads TGTGCCAGCAGACCCTTACAGGGCTACGAGCAGTACTTC.

This chain connects TRBV6-5 to TRBJ2-1, with TRBD2 matching 8 bases. Germline V gene lookup returns CDR1 MNHEY and CDR2 SVGAGI. The CDR3 has 16 residues. V was pared by 6 bases and J by 0 bases, with 7 bases of the junction left unmatched. CDR3 loop: CASRYLSGSSYNEQFF. In DNA, the CDR3 is TGTGCCAGCAGGTACCTGAGCGGGAGCTCCTACAATGAGCAGTTCTTC.

The V and J genes are TRBV6-5 and TRBJ2-4; no clear D. Germline V lookup: CDR1 MNHEY, CDR2 SVGAGI. V lost 7 bases to trimming and J lost 3 bases, with 10 bases between them. This CDR3 spans 13 amino acids. This CDR3 is CASIPSGKNIQYF. The CDR3 nucleotides read TGTGCCAGCATTCCGTCGGGCAAAAACATTCAGTACTTC.

The rearrangement joins TRBV19 to TRBJ1-1; D is ambiguous. V lost 6 bases and J lost 3, with 14 bases in between. Germline V CDR1 and CDR2: LNHDA, SQIVND (reference sequence). This CDR3 is 14 amino acids long. The CDR3 bases are TGTGCCAGTAGACCCCCTGGGAGGGACACTGAAGCTTTCTTT. Its protein product is CASRPPGRDTEAFF.